This T cell receptor beta chain was captured by sequencing in a study of OX40 agonist ivuxolimab in advanced cancers. The overall study: Three patients showed partial responses: one hepatocellular carcinoma and two cutaneous melanoma cases. Study-wide results and limits: There were also nonresponders showing low normalized T-cell clonal expansion. Relative to CD4+, CD8+ T cells held more expanded clones on average. With doses of 0.1-3.0 mg/kg, partial responders showed among the lowest clonal expansion.

A word on this clone: The antigen is not known.

The assay was immunoSEQ multiplex PCR, and TCRdb's table has in-frame clones only and misses some. Among tens of thousands of clones listed, around 82% were seen once. Sequencing used CD4+ or CD8+ T cells sorted from blood, obtained in a trial of the OX40 agonist ivuxolimab. This receptor was obtained from an adult with an advanced solid tumor such as melanoma, head and neck, liver or kidney cancer.

DNA for the CDR3: TGTGCCAGCAGCCTAACCCATAATCAGCCCCAGCATTTT. This translates into CASSLTHNQPQHF. This chain joins TRBV7-8 and TRBJ1-5; the D is unclear. Trimming removed 5 bases at V and 4 bases at J, with 9 bases between. Germline V lookup: CDR1 SGHVS, CDR2 FQNEAQ. There are 13 residues in the CDR3.